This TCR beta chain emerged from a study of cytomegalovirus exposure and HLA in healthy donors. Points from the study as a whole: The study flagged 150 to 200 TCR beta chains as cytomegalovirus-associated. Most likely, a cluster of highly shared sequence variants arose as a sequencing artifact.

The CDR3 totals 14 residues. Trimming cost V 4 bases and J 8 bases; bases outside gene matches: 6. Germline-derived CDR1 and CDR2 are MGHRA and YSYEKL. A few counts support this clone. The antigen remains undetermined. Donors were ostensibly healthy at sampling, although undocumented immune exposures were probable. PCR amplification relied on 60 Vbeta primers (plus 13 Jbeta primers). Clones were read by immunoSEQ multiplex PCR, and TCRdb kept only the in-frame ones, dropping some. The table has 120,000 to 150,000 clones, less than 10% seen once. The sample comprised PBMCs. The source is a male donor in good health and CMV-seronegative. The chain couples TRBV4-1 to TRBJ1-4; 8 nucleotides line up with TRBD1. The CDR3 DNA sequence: TGCGCCAGCAGCCCATTTCGGACAGGGGAAAAACTGTTTTTT. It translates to CASSPFRTGEKLFF.